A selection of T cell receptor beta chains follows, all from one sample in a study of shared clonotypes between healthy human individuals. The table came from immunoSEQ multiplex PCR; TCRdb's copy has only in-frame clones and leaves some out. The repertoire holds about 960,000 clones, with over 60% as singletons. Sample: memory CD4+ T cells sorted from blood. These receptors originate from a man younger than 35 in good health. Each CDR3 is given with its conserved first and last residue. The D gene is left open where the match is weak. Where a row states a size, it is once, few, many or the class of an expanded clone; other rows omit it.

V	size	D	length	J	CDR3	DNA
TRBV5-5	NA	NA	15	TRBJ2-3	CASSHPGLVRDTQYF	TGTGCCAGCAGCCACCCGGGGCTCGTGCGGGATACGCAGTACTTT
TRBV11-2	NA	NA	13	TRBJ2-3	CASSLYLGDTQYF	TGTGCCAGCAGCTTATATCTAGGAGATACGCAGTATTTT
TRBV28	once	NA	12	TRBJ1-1	CASSPPRTEAFF	TGTGCCAGCAGTCCCCCGAGAACTGAAGCTTTCTTT
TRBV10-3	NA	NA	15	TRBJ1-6	CAISESGGVGSPLHF	TGTGCCATCAGTGAGTCAGGGGGGGTGGGTTCACCCCTCCACTTT
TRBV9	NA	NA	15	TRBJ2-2	CASTVTGTGSGELFF	TGTGCCAGCACCGTAACAGGGACCGGGTCCGGGGAGCTGTTTTTT
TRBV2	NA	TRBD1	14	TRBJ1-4	CASMFDRGDEKLFF	TGTGCCAGCATGTTTGACAGGGGGGACGAAAAACTGTTTTTT
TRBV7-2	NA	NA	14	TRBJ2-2	CASSFFSGNGELFF	TGTGCCAGCAGCTTTTTCTCTGGCAACGGGGAGCTGTTTTTT
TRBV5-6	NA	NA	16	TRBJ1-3	CASSWRNKGSGNTIYF	TGTGCCAGCAGCTGGCGAAATAAAGGCTCTGGAAACACCATATATTTT
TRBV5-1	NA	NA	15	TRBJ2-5	CASSLGAFDEETQYF	TGCGCCAGCAGCTTGGGGGCGTTTGATGAAGAGACCCAGTACTTC
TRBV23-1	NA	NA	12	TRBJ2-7	CASRPPDYEQYF	TGCGCCAGCAGACCTCCAGACTACGAGCAGTACTTC
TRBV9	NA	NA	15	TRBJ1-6	CASSVGGAQGSPLHF	TGTGCCAGCAGCGTGGGGGGGGCTCAGGGTTCACCCCTCCACTTT
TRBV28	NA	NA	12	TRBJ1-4	CASSFGFEKLFF	TGTGCCAGCAGTTTCGGGTTCGAAAAACTGTTTTTT
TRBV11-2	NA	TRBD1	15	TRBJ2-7	CASRLAIQGGGEQYF	TGTGCCAGCAGATTAGCCATACAGGGGGGTGGCGAGCAGTACTTC
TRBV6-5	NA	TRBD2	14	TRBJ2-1	CASSPGGLANEQFF	TGTGCCAGCAGTCCCGGGGGACTAGCCAATGAGCAGTTCTTC
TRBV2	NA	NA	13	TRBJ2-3	CASSEIPGDTQYF	TGTGCCAGCAGTGAAATCCCCGGGGATACGCAGTATTTT
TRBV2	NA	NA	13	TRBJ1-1	CASSGGLRAQAFF	TGTGCCAGCAGTGGGGGTCTTCGGGCTCAAGCTTTCTTT
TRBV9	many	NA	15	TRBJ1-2	CASSVESQGHYGYTF	TGTGCCAGCAGCGTAGAGAGCCAGGGGCACTATGGCTACACCTTC
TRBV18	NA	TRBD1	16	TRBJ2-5	CASSRPPNRGKETQYF	TGTGCCAGCTCCCGACCTCCTAACAGGGGGAAAGAGACCCAGTACTTC
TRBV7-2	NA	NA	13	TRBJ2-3	CASSLQATDTQYF	TGTGCCAGCAGCTTACAGGCCACAGATACGCAGTATTTT
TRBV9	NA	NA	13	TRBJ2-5	CASSAEGQETQYF	TGTGCCAGCAGCGCCGAGGGACAAGAGACCCAGTACTTC
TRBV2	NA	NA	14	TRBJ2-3	CASSFLEGEDTQYF	TGTGCCAGCAGTTTCCTGGAGGGGGAAGATACGCAGTATTTT
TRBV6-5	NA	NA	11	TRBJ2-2	CASGVTGELFF	TGTGCCAGCGGGGTTACCGGGGAGCTGTTTTTT
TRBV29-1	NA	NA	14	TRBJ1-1	CSVGDSRFGGGAFF	TGCAGCGTTGGAGATTCCAGGTTCGGGGGTGGTGCTTTCTTT
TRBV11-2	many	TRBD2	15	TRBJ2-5	CASSLSSGGGETQYF	TGTGCCAGCAGCTTATCTAGCGGGGGTGGGGAGACCCAGTACTTC
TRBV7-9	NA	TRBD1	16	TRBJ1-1	CASSLSGRDRASEAFF	TGTGCCAGCAGCTTATCAGGGCGAGACAGGGCCTCTGAAGCTTTCTTT
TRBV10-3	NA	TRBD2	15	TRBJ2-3	CAINQAGGGTDTQYF	TGTGCCATCAATCAAGCGGGGGGCGGAACAGATACGCAGTATTTT
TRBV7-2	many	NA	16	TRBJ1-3	CASSLEPGSSGNTIYF	TGTGCCAGCAGCTTAGAACCAGGATCCTCTGGAAACACCATATATTTT
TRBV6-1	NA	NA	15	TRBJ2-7	CASSEGPSASYEQYF	TGTGCCAGCAGTGAGGGCCCATCTGCCTCCTACGAGCAGTACTTC
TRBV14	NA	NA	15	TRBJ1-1	CASSQDRPPNTEAFF	TGTGCCAGCAGCCAAGATCGTCCCCCGAACACTGAAGCTTTCTTT
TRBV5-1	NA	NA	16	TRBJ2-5	CASSSASRGPQETQYF	TGCGCCAGCAGCTCCGCTTCGCGGGGGCCCCAAGAGACCCAGTACTTC
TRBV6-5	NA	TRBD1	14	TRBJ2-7	CASSPRTGHYEQYF	TGTGCCAGCAGCCCCCGGACAGGGCACTACGAGCAGTACTTC
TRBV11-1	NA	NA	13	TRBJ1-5	CASSLVRGQPQHF	TGTGCCAGCAGCTTAGTCAGAGGTCAGCCCCAGCATTTT
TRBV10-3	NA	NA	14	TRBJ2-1	CAIMNDNPYNEQFF	TGTGCCATCATGAATGACAACCCGTACAATGAGCAGTTCTTC
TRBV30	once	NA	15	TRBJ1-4	CAWSPARVTDEKLFF	TGTGCCTGGAGTCCCGCGAGGGTAACGGATGAAAAACTGTTTTTT
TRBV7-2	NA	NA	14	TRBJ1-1	CASAEVGGRTEAFF	TGTGCCAGCGCAGAGGTAGGGGGAAGGACTGAAGCTTTCTTT
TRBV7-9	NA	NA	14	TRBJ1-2	CASSSSKANYGYTF	TGTGCCAGCAGCTCTTCGAAGGCGAACTATGGCTACACCTTC
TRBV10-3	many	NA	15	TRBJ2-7	CAISETPQRSYEQYF	TGTGCCATCAGTGAGACCCCCCAGCGGAGCTACGAGCAGTACTTC
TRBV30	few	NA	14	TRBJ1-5	CAWSDRRTRWPQHF	TGTGCCTGGAGCGACAGACGGACTAGGTGGCCCCAGCATTTT
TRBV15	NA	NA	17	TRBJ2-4	CATSRDHGGGARNIQYF	TGTGCCACCAGCAGAGATCACGGTGGGGGAGCCAGGAACATTCAGTACTTC
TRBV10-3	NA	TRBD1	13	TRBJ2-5	CAIGYRGEETQYF	TGTGCCATCGGATACAGGGGTGAAGAGACCCAGTACTTC
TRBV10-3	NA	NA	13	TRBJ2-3	CATGAGYTDTQYF	TGTGCCACCGGGGCGGGATACACAGATACGCAGTATTTT
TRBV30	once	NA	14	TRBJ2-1	CAWERRAGYNEQFF	TGTGCCTGGGAACGACGGGCCGGCTACAATGAGCAGTTCTTC
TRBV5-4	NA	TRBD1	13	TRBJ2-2	CASLQGVNGELFF	TGTGCCAGCCTGCAGGGGGTGAACGGGGAGCTGTTTTTT
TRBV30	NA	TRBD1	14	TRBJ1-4	CAWAGGRNNEKLFF	TGTGCCTGGGCAGGGGGTCGGAATAATGAAAAACTGTTTTTT
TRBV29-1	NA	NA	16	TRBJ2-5	CSVNGGPGKPKETQYF	TGCAGCGTTAACGGTGGGCCGGGAAAGCCTAAAGAGACCCAGTACTTC
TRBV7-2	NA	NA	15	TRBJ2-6	CASSSLRSGANVLTF	TGTGCCAGCAGCTCCCTTCGGAGTGGGGCCAACGTCCTGACTTTC
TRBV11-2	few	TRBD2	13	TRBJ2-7	CASEASGGYEQYF	TGTGCCAGTGAGGCTAGCGGGGGCTACGAGCAGTACTTC
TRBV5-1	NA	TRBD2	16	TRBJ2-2	CASRSFRTSDTGELFF	TGCGCCAGCAGGTCCTTCCGGACTAGTGACACCGGGGAGCTGTTTTTT
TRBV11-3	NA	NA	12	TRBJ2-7	CASSFDGGEQYF	TGTGCCAGCAGCTTTGACGGGGGCGAGCAGTACTTC
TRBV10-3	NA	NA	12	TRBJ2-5	CAISTGIETQYF	TGTGCCATCAGTACAGGGATAGAGACCCAGTACTTC
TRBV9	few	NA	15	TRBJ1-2	CASSVGTATNYGYTF	TGTGCCAGCAGCGTAGGGACGGCTACTAACTATGGCTACACCTTC
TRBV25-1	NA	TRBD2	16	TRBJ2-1	CASSDSSGGGYNEQFF	TGTGCCAGCAGTGATTCTAGCGGGGGGGGATACAATGAGCAGTTCTTC
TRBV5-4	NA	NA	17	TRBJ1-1	CASSLVLGAGLNTEAFF	TGTGCCAGCAGTTTGGTTTTGGGGGCCGGATTGAACACTGAAGCTTTCTTT
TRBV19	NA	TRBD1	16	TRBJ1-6	CASSSTTGTGNSPLHF	TGTGCCAGTAGTTCAACGACCGGGACAGGGAATTCACCCCTCCACTTT